Each of the 9 T cell receptor beta chains below was sequenced from the same sample in a study of prognosis after radiotherapy for stage I lung cancer. Genomic DNA was the source, and TCR beta CDR3 was amplified from it by two-round multiplex PCR. During first-round PCR, primers specific to each TRBV and TRBJ gene were used. In TCRdb, the multiplex PCR reads were re-called with MiXCR into one record per CDR3 protein. The data contain approximately 25,000 distinct CDR3 sequences, about 43% of them singletons. Sequencing was performed on PBMCs, taken before or after stereotactic body radiation therapy (not recorded which). All receptors derive from a donor older than 45 with non-small cell lung cancer.

This clonotype is termed medium-sized (0.01 to 0.1%). V and J are TRBV6-2 or TRBV6-3 and TRBJ2-1, with D tentatively TRBD2 (6 bases). The V end was cut by 5 bases, the J end by 7 bases, with 21 bases between. This CDR3 spans 16 amino acids. Per germline, CDR1 MNHEY and CDR2 SVGEGT. In nucleotides, the CDR3 is TGTGCCAGCAGTACCCCGGGAGTGGGCAGATTTAATGAGCAGTTCTTC. Its translation: CASSTPGVGRFNEQFF.

In this sample, this clonotype turned up once. The CDR3 DNA reads as TGTGCCTGGAGTGTAGGGGGGCCGAACACTGAAGCTTTCTTT. This gives the protein CAWSVGGPNTEAFF. The chain uses TRBV30 and TRBJ1-1, with D perhaps TRBD1 (6 bases). CDR1 is GTSNPN, CDR2 SVGIG, per germline (reference sequence). CDR3 length: 14 residues. Trimming removed 0 bases from V and 1 base from J, with 9 bases in between.

This chain connects TRBV7-9 to TRBJ1-1, with TRBD1 matching over 8 bases. The trim removed 5 bases at V and 5 bases at J, leaving 4 bases unmatched. In germline, CDR1 is SEHNR, CDR2 FQNEAQ (reference sequence). This CDR3 region has 13 residues. Written as DNA, the CDR3 is TGTGCCAGCAGCCAACAGGGGGGGACTGAAGCTTTCTTT. Translating it yields CASSQQGGTEAFF. The full variable domain, with the rest looked up from reference TRBV7-9 and TRBJ1-1, is DTGVSQNPRHKITKRGQNVTFRCDPISEHNRLYWYRQTLGQGPEFLTYFQNEAQLEKSRLLSDRFSAERPKGSFSTLEIQRTEQGDSAMYLCASSQQGGTEAFFGQGTRLTVV.

This clonotype is labeled medium-sized (0.01 to 0.1%). DNA of the CDR3: TGTGCCAGCAGCAGACAGGTCCGGGGCTACACCTTC. It specifies CASSRQVRGYTF. The chain carries TRBV12-3 or TRBV12-4 and TRBJ1-2; possibly TRBD1 for D (6 bases). Trimming cost V 6 bases and J 8 bases, with 13 bases left between them. The CDR3 extends over 12 amino acids.

This clonotype was detected many times. The chain couples TRBV7-3 to TRBJ1-2; D is perhaps TRBD1 (6 bases). CDR1 is SGHTA and CDR2 is FQGTGA in the germline V gene. This CDR3 spans 18 amino acids. Trimming cost V 5 bases and J 5 bases, with 27 bases left between them. CDR3 sequence reads: CASSRNYPGQIRRYGYTF. In DNA, the CDR3 is TGTGCCAGCAGCCGAAATTACCCCGGACAGATAAGGAGGTATGGCTACACCTTC. Full variable domain (remainder filled in from reference TRBV7-3 and TRBJ1-2): GAGVSQTPSNKVTEKGKYVELRCDPISGHTALYWYRQSLGQGPEFLIYFQGTGAADDSGLPNDRFFAVRPEGSVSTLKIQRTERGDSAVYLCASSRNYPGQIRRYGYTFGSGTRLTVV.

This clonotype was observed at least ten times. This chain joins TRBV9 and TRBJ2-1; 9 bases map to TRBD2. The germline V gene encodes CDR1 SGDLS and CDR2 YYNGEE. With 3 bases clipped from V and 8 bases from J, the junction kept 12 bases outside the gene matches. The CDR3 runs 16 residues. CDR3 nucleotide sequence: TGTGCCAGCAGCGCCCAGGATATTAGCGGGAGCGATGAGCAGTTCTTC. Amino acid sequence: CASSAQDISGSDEQFF.

The count of this clonotype is one. At one of its ends the junction is not consistent with the germline gene, which may arise from a read error. J is TRBJ2-3 and V is TRBV20-1, with TRBD1 matching 9 bases. This CDR3 is 15 amino acids long. Looked up from germline, CDR1 is DFQATT and CDR2 is SNEGSKA (reference sequence). The CDR3 here is CSARGTGARTDTQYF. As DNA, the CDR3 is TGCAGTGCTAGAGGGACAGGGGCGAGAACAGATACTCAGTATTTT.

On this clonotype: Mismatch with germline at one junction end may stem from a read error. The gene calls are TRBV6-2 or TRBV6-3 and TRBJ2-2; a possible D gene is TRBD2 (6 bases). This CDR3 has 14 residues. Per the germline V gene, CDR1 is MNHEY and CDR2 is SVGEGT. CDR3 sequence reads: CASKQGGDTWELFF. The CDR3 region has the DNA TGTGCCAGCAAGCAGGGAGGTGACACCTGGGAGCTGTTTTTT.

This clonotype is deemed medium-sized. The rearrangement uses TRBV6-1 and TRBJ2-1; 11 bases line up with TRBD2. The V and J ends lost 8 bases and 7 bases, in that order; junction bases with no gene match: 16. The V gene's germline CDR1 is MNHNS and CDR2 SASEGT. The CDR3 runs to 17 residues. The CDR3 sequence is CASRELRTGTSGNEQFF. DNA of the CDR3: TGTGCCAGCCGAGAATTGAGAACCGGGACTAGCGGAAATGAGCAGTTCTTC.